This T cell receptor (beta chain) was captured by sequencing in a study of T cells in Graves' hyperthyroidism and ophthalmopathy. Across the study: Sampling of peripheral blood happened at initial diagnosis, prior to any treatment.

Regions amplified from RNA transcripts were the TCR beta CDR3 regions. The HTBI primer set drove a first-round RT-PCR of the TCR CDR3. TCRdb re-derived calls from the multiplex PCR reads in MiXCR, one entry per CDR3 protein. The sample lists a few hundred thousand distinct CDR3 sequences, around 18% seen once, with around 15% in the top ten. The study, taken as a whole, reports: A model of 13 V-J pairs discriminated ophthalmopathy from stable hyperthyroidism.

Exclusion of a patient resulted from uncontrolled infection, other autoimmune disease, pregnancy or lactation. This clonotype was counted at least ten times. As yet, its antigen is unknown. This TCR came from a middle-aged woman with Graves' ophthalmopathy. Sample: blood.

CDR3 coding DNA: TGTGCCAGCAGTTACTGGGCTAGCGGTGGCGGGTACGAGCAGTACTTC. Its protein product is CASSYWASGGGYEQYF. This sequence joins TRBV6-5 and TRBJ2-7; 7 bases align to TRBD2. Unmatched junction bases numbered 10, after V lost 1 base and J lost 4 bases. CDR3 size: 16 residues. CDR1 and CDR2 (germline): MNHEY, SVGAGI.